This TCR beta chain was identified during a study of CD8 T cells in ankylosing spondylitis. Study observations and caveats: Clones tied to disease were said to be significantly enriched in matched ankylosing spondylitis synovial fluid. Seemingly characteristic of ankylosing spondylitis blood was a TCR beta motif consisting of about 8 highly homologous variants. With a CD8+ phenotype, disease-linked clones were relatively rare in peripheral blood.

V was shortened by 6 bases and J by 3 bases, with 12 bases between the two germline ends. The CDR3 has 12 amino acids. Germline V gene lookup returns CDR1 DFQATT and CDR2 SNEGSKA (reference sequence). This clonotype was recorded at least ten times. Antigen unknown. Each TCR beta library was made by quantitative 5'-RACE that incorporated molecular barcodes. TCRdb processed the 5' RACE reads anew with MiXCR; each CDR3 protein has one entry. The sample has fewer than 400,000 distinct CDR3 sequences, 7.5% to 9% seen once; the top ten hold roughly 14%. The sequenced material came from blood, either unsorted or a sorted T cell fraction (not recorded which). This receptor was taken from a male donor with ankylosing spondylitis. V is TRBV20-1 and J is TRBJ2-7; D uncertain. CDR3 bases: TGCAGTGCCACCTCCCAAGGCTACGAGCAGTACTTC. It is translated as CSATSQGYEQYF.